This T cell receptor beta chain emerged from a study of cytomegalovirus exposure and HLA in healthy donors. Whole-study results and caveats: The study designated fewer than 200 TCR beta chains cytomegalovirus-associated. In a later analysis, HLA-associated beta chains showed higher expansion and lower generation probabilities than comparable chains.

Remarks on this clone: Its matching antigen is unknown.

CDR1 and CDR2 from the germline V gene are SGHVS and FQNEAQ. The length of the CDR3 is 16 residues. The J segment lost 2 bases and the V segment lost 2 bases, leaving 4 bases of the junction unmatched. The PCR employed 60 Vbeta primers together with 13 Jbeta primers. Clones were sequenced by immunoSEQ multiplex PCR, and TCRdb holds only the in-frame ones, with some missing. This table has roughly 120,000 clones, around three quarters appearing once. The sequenced sample consisted of PBMCs. The TCR comes from a man in his thirties or forties in good health and CMV-seronegative. The rearrangement joins TRBV7-8 to TRBJ2-1; 9 bases match TRBD2. CDR3 in DNA: TGTGCCAGCAGCTTATTTCTAGCGGGGACCTACAATGAGCAGTTCTTC. Amino acids: CASSLFLAGTYNEQFF.